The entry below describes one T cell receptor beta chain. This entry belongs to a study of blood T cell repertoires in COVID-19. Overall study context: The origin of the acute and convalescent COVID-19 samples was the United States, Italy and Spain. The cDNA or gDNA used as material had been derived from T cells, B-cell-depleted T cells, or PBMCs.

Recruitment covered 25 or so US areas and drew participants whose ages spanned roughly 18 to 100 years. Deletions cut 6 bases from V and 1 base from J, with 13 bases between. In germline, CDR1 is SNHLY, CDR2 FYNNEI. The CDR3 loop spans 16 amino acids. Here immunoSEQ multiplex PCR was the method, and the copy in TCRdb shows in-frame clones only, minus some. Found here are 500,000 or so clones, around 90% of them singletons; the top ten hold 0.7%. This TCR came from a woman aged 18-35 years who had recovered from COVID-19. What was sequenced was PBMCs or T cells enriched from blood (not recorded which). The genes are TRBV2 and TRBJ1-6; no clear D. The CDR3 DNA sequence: TGTGCCAGCAGGGGTAGGGAGTGGTCCTATAATTCACCCCTCCACTTT. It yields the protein CASRGREWSYNSPLHF.